This entry features one T cell receptor beta chain sequence. The data originate from a study of OX40 agonist ivuxolimab in advanced cancers. CDR1 and CDR2 (germline): SGHRS, YFSETQ. The CDR3 extends over 15 amino acids. The ends were cut back, 1 base at V and 0 bases at J, with 10 bases in the middle. Sequencing used immunoSEQ multiplex PCR; TCRdb keeps in-frame clones, though not all of them. The table shows more than 45,000 clones, with over 75% occurring only once. The clonotype was recovered from an adult with an advanced solid tumor such as melanoma, head and neck, liver or kidney cancer. The J gene is TRBJ1-2, the V gene TRBV5-1; D not certain. The specimen was CD4+ or CD8+ T cells sorted from blood, collected in a trial of the OX40 agonist ivuxolimab. CDR3 region: CASSLYVSTNYGYTF. Here the CDR3 DNA reads TGCGCCAGCAGCTTGTATGTCAGCACTAACTATGGCTACACCTTC.